This T cell receptor beta chain emerged from a study of blood T cell repertoires in COVID-19. Study-level background: Material from acute and convalescent COVID-19 was sourced from the United States, Italy and Spain. Nucleic acid was either cDNA or gDNA, and it came from T cells, B-cell-depleted T cells, or PBMCs.

How the authors handled the data: Using reference gene primer amplification, nucleated cell counts were estimated. This table comes from immunoSEQ multiplex PCR, and its TCRdb copy is limited to in-frame clones, with some not included. For V, J and clone size, that table is used; D and trimming come from the DNA. The table shows about 130,000 clones, with over 60% occurring only once. Sequenced sample: peripheral blood. The sequence came from a woman aged 70 to 79 with acute or convalescent COVID-19.

In DNA form, the CDR3 reads TGTGCCAGCAGTTCCTCCGGGCAGGGGTATTCACCCCTCCACTTT. Its translation is CASSSSGQGYSPLHF. The V call is TRBV2, the J call TRBJ1-6; perhaps TRBD1 as D (6 bases). With 5 bases removed from V and 8 bases from J, the gap between germline ends came to 16 bases. Germline V gene lookup returns CDR1 SNHLY and CDR2 FYNNEI. This CDR3 comprises 15 residues.